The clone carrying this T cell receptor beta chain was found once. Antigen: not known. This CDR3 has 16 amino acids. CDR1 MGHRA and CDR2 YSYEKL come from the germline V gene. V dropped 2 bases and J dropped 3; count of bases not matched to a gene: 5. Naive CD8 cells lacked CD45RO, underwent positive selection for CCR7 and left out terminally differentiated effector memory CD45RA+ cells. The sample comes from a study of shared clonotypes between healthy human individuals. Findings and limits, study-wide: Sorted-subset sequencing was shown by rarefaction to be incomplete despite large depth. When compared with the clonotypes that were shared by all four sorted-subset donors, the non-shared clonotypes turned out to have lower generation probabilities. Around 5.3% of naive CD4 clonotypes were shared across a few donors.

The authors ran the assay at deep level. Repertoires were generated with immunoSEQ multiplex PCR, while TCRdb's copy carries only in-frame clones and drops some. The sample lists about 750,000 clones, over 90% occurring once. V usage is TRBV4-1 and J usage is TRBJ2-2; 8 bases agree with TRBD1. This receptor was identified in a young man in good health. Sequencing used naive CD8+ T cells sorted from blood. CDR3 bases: TGCGCCAGCAGCCAACTTCAGGACAGGGACACCGGGGAGCTGTTTTTT. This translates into CASSQLQDRDTGELFF.